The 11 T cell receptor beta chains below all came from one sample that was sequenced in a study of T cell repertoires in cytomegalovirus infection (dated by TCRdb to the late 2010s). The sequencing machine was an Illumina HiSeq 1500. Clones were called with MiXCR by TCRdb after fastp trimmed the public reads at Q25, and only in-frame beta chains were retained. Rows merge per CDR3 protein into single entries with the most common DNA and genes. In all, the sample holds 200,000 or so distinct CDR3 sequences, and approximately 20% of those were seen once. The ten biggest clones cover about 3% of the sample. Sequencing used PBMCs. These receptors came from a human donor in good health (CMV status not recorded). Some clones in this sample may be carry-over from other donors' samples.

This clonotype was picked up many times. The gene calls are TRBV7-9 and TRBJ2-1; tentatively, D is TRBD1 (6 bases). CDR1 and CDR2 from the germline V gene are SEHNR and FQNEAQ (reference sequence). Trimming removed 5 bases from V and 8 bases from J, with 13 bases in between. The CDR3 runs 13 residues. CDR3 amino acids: CASSVRGWDEQFF. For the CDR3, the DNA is TGTGCCAGCAGCGTTAGGGGGTGGGATGAGCAGTTCTTC.

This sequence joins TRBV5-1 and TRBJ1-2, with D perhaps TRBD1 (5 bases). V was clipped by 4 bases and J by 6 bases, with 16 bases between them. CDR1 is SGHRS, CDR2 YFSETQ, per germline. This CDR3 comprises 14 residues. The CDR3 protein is CASSHGTLRDGYTF. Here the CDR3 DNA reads TGCGCCAGCAGCCACGGGACCCTTCGAGATGGCTACACCTTC.

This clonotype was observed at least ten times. The CDR3 DNA reads TGTGCCAGCAGTTTCTCAGGGGTCCACACTGAAGCTTTCTTT. The encoded protein is CASSFSGVHTEAFF. This chain joins TRBV12-3 or TRBV12-4 and TRBJ1-1, with a weak D call TRBD1 (6 bases). V lost 3 bases to trimming and J lost 3 bases, with 11 bases between them. This CDR3 is built from 14 residues.

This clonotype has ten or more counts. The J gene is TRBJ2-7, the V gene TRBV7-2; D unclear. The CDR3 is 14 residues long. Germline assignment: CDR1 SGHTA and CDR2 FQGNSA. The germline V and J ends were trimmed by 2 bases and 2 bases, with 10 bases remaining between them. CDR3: CASSLRPIPYEQYF. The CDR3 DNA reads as TGTGCCAGCAGCTTACGGCCTATCCCCTACGAGCAGTACTTC.

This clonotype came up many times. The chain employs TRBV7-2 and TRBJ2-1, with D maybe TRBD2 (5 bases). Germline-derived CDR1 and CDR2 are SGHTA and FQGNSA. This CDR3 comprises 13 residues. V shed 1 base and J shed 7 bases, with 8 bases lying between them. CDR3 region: CASSLGLANEQFF. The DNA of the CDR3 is TGTGCCAGCAGCTTAGGGCTAGCAAATGAGCAGTTCTTC.

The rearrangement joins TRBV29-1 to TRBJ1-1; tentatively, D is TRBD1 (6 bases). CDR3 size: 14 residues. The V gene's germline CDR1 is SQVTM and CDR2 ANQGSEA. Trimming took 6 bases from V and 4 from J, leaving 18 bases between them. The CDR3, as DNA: TGCAGCGTCATAAGGGGGAGCACGGGCACTGAAGCTTTCTTT. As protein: CSVIRGSTGTEAFF.

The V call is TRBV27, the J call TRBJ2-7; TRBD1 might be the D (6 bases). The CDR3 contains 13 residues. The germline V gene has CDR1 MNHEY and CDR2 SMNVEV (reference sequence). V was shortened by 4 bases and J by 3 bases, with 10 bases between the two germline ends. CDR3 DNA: TGTGCCAGCAGTTCTGGACAGTTCTACGAGCAGTACTTC. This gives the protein CASSSGQFYEQYF.

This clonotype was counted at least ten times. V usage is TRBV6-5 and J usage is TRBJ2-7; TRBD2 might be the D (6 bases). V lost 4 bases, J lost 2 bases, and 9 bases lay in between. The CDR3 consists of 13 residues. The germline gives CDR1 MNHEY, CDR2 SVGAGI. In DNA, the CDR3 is TGTGCCAGCAGTTTGTCGGGAGCCTACGAGCAGTACTTC. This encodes CASSLSGAYEQYF.

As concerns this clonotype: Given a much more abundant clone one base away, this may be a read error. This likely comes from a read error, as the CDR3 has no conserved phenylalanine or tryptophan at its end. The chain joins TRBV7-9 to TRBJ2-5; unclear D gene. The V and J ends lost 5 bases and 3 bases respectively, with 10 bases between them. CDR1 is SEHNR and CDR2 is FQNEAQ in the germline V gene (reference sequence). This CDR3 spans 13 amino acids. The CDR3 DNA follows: TGTGCCAGCAGCCCTAAGGTGAAAGAGACCCAGTACTCC. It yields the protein CASSPKVKETQYS.

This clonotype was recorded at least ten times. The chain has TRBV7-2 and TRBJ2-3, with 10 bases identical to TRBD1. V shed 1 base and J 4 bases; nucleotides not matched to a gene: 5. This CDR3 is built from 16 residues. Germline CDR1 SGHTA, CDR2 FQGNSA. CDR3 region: CASSLGSGQGADTQYF. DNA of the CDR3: TGTGCCAGCAGCTTAGGATCCGGACAGGGGGCAGATACGCAGTATTTT.

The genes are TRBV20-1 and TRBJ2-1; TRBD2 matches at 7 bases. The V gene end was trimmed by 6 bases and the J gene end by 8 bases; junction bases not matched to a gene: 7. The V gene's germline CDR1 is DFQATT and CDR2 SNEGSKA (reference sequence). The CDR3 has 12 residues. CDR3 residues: CSALRGVDEQFF. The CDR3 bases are TGCAGTGCCCTACGGGGGGTCGATGAGCAGTTCTTC.